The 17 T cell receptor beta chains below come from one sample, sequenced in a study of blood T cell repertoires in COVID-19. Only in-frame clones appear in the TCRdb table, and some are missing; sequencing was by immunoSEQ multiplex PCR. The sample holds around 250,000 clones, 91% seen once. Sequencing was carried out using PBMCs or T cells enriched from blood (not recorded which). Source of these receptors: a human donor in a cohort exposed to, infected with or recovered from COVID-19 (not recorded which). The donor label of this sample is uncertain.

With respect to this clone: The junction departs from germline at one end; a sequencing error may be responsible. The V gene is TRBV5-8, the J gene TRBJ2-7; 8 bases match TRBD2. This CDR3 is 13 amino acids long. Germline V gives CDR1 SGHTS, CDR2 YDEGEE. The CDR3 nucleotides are TGTGCCAGCAGCTTGGCTATGTCGGGGGGGCCCCGCTTC. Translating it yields CASSLAMSGGPRF.

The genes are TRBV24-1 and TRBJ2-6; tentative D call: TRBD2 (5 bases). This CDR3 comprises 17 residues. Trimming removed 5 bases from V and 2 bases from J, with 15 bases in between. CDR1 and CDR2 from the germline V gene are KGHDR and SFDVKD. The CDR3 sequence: CATSAGSQIAGANVLTF. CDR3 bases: TGTGCCACCAGTGCGGGGTCTCAGATCGCTGGGGCCAACGTCCTGACTTTC.

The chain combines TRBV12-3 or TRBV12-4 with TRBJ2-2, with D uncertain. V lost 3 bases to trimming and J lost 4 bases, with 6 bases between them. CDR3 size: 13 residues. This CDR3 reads CASSFVRTGELFF. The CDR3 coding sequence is TGTGCCAGCAGTTTTGTTCGCACCGGGGAGCTGTTTTTT.

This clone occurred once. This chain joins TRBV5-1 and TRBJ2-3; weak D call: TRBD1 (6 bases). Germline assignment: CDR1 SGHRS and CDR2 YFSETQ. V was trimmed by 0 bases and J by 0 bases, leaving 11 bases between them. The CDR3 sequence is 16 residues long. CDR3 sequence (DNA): TGCGCCAGCAGCTTGGAAGGGACATGGAGCACAGATACGCAGTATTTT. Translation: CASSLEGTWSTDTQYF. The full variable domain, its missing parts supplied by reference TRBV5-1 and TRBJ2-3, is KAGVTQTPRYLIKTRGQQVTLSCSPISGHRSVSWYQQTPGQGLQFLFEYFSETQRNKGNFPGRFSGRQFSNSRSEMNVSTLELGDSALYLCASSLEGTWSTDTQYFGPGTRLTVL.

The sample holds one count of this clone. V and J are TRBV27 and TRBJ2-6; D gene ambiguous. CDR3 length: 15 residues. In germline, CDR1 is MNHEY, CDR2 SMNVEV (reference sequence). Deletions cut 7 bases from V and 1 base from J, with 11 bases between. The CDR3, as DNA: TGTGCCAGCACCCCGACAAGGTCTGGGGCCAACGTCCTGACTTTC. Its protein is CASTPTRSGANVLTF.

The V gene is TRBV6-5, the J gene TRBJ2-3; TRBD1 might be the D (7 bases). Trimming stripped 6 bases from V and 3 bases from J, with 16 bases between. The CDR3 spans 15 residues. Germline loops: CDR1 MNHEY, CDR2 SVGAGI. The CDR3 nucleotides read TGTGCCAGCAGCCAATACAGGGGAGGTACAGATACGCAGTATTTT. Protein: CASSQYRGGTDTQYF.

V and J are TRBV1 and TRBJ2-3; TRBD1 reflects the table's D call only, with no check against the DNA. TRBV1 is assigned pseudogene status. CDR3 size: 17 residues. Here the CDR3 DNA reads TGCACCAGCAGCCAAGATCAAGGGGGACCACGCACAGATACGCAGTATTTT. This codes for CTSSQDQGGPRTDTQYF.

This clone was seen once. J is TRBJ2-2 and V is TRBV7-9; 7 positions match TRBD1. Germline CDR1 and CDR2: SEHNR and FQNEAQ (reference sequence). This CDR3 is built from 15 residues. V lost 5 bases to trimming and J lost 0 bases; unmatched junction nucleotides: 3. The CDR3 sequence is CASSPGTANTGELFF. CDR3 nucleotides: TGTGCCAGCAGCCCCGGGACAGCGAACACCGGGGAGCTGTTTTTT.

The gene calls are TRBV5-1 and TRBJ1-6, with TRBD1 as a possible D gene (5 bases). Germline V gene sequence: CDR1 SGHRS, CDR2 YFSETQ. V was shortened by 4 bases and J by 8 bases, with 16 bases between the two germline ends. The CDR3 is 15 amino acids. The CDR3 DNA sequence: TGCGCCAGCAGCCCGACGGCTGGGGCTGATTCACCCCTCCACTTT. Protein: CASSPTAGADSPLHF. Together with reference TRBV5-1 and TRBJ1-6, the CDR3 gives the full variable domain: KAGVTQTPRYLIKTRGQQVTLSCSPISGHRSVSWYQQTPGQGLQFLFEYFSETQRNKGNFPGRFSGRQFSNSRSEMNVSTLELGDSALYLCASSPTAGADSPLHFGNGTRLTVT.

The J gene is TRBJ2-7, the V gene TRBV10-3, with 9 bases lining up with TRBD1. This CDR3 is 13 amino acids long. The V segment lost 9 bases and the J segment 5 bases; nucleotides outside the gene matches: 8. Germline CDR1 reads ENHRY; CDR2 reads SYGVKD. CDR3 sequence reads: CAISQGAYNEQYF. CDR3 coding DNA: TGTGCCATATCACAGGGGGCCTATAACGAGCAGTACTTC.

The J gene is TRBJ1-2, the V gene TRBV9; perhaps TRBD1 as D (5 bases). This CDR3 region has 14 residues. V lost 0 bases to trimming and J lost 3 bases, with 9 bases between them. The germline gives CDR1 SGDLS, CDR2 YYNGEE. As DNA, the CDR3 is TGTGCCAGCAGCGTAGCTCCGGGGGACTATGGCTACACCTTC. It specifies CASSVAPGDYGYTF.

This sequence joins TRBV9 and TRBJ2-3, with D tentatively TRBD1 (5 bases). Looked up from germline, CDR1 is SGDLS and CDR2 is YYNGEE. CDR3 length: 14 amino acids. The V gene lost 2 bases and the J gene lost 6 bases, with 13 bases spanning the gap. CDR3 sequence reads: CASSVRPGSDTQYF. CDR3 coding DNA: TGTGCCAGCAGCGTTCGACCAGGGTCGGATACGCAGTATTTT. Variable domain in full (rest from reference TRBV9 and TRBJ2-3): DSGVTQTPKHLITATGQRVTLRCSPRSGDLSVYWYQQSLDQGLQFLIQYYNGEERAKGNILERFSAQQFPDLHSELNLSSLELGDSALYFCASSVRPGSDTQYFGPGTRLTVL.

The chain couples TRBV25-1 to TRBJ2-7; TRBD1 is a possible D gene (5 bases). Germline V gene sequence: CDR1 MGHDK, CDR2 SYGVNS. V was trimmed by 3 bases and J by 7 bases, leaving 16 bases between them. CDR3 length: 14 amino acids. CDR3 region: CASSDAQRGNEQYF. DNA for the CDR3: TGTGCCAGCAGTGATGCCCAAAGGGGCAATGAGCAGTACTTC.

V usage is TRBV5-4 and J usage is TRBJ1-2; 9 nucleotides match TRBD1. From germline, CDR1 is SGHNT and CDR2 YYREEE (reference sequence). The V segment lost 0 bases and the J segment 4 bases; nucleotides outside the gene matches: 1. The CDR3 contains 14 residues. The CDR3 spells CASSLDRGPYGYTF. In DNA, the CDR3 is TGTGCCAGCAGCTTGGACAGGGGGCCCTATGGCTACACCTTC.

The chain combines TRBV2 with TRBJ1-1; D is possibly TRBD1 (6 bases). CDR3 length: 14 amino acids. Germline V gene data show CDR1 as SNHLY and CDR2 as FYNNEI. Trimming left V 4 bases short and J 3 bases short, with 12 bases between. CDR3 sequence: CASSGQAGDTEAFF. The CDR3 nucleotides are TGTGCCAGCAGTGGACAGGCTGGGGACACTGAAGCTTTCTTT.

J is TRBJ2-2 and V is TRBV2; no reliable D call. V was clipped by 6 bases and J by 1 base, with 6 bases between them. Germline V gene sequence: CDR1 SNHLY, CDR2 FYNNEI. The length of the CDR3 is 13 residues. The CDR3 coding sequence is TGTGCCAGCAGGCAGGAGAACACCGGGGAGCTGTTTTTT. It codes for CASRQENTGELFF. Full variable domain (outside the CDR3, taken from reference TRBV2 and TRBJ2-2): EPEVTQTPSHQVTQMGQEVILRCVPISNHLYFYWYRQILGQKVEFLVSFYNNEISEKSEIFDDQFSVERPDGSNFTLKIRSTKLEDSAMYFCASRQENTGELFFGEGSRLTVL.

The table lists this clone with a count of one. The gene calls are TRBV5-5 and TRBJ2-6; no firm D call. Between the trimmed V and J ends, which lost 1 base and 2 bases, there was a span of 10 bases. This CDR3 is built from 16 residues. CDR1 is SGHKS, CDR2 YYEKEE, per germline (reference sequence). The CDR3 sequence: CASSLMAGAGANVLTF. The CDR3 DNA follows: TGTGCCAGCAGCTTGATGGCAGGCGCTGGGGCCAACGTCCTGACTTTC.